A single sample is the source of the 20 T cell receptor beta chains below, sequenced in a study of beta chain features in type 1 diabetes. The authors reverse transcribed all of the isolated RNA, so sequencing captured expressed TCRB transcripts. The table came from immunoSEQ multiplex PCR; TCRdb's copy has only in-frame clones and leaves some out. The table has about 360,000 clones, over 10% seen once. Source material: naive CD4+ T cells from blood. These receptors all come from a man aged 18 to 29 in good health.

This clone was found a few times. V is TRBV19 and J is TRBJ1-1; a weak D match, TRBD1 (6 bases). V was clipped by 6 bases and J by 11 bases, with 16 bases between them. The CDR3 totals 12 residues. The V gene's germline CDR1 is LNHDA and CDR2 SQIVND (reference sequence). The CDR3, as DNA: TGTGCCAGTAGGACTACAGGGCGGGTGGCTTTCTTT. Its protein is CASRTTGRVAFF.

The V call is TRBV18, the J call TRBJ1-2, with TRBD1 matching over 8 bases. In germline, CDR1 is KGHSH, CDR2 LQKENI. V was pared by 4 bases and J by 3 bases, with 7 bases of the junction left unmatched. The CDR3 is 15 residues long. In nucleotides, the CDR3 is TGTGCCAGCTCACTCAGGACAGGGACTCACTATGGCTACACCTTC. Its translation: CASSLRTGTHYGYTF.

This clone showed up just a few times. The chain employs TRBV9 and TRBJ1-1; D unclear. The germline CDR1 and CDR2 sequences are SGDLS and YYNGEE. V was shortened by 3 bases and J by 4 bases, with 13 bases between the two germline ends. The CDR3 is made up of 14 amino acids. The CDR3 protein is CASSARGSGTEAFF. The CDR3 nucleotides are TGTGCCAGCAGCGCCCGGGGTTCGGGCACTGAAGCTTTCTTT.

This clone was detected only a few times. CDR3 residues: CASSLWRPGELFF. CDR3 DNA: TGTGCCAGCAGCTTGTGGCGGCCCGGGGAGCTGTTTTTT. The chain links TRBV5-6 to TRBJ2-2; no clear D. This CDR3 spans 13 amino acids. Germline V lookup: CDR1 SGHDT, CDR2 YYEEEE. With 1 base removed from V and 6 bases from J, the gap between germline ends came to 7 bases.

The chain joins TRBV5-4 to TRBJ2-5; 9 nucleotides match TRBD1. J was trimmed by 7 bases and V by 3 bases; bases with no gene match: 16. The CDR3 has 17 residues. The germline gives CDR1 SGHNT, CDR2 YYREEE (reference sequence). CDR3 sequence reads: CASSSPIDRGIGVTQYF. The CDR3 DNA reads TGTGCCAGCAGCTCACCAATAGACAGGGGGATAGGGGTGACCCAGTACTTC.

This clone was found a few times. The chain recombines TRBV18 with TRBJ1-2; the D gene is possibly TRBD1 (5 bases). V shed 3 bases and J shed 6 bases, with 11 bases lying between them. CDR3 length equals 13 residues. Germline-derived CDR1 and CDR2 are KGHSH and LQKENI. CDR3 loop: CASSPARDHGYTF. Here the CDR3 DNA reads TGTGCCAGCTCACCCGCCAGGGATCATGGCTACACCTTC.

This clone was observed a handful of times. J is TRBJ2-1 and V is TRBV7-6, with 7 bases identical to TRBD1. This CDR3 comprises 16 residues. Germline V gene lookup returns CDR1 SGHVS and CDR2 FNYEAQ. V was pared by 5 bases and J by 3 bases, with 10 bases of the junction left unmatched. This CDR3 reads CASSPPRQGYYNEQFF. CDR3 in DNA: TGTGCCAGCAGCCCGCCCCGACAGGGATACTACAATGAGCAGTTCTTC.

The genes are TRBV7-2 and TRBJ2-7; D possibly corresponds to TRBD1 (5 bases). Trimming left V 4 bases short and J 5 bases short, with 18 bases between. Germline V lookup: CDR1 SGHTA, CDR2 FQGNSA. This CDR3 has 15 residues. CDR3 residues: CASSSPGVIGDEQYF. The CDR3 nucleotides read TGTGCCAGCAGCTCCCCAGGTGTAATAGGGGACGAGCAGTACTTC. The full variable domain, in which reference TRBV7-2 and TRBJ2-7 provide the parts outside the CDR3, is GAGVSQSPSNKVTEKGKDVELRCDPISGHTALYWYRQSLGQGLEFLIYFQGNSAPDKSGLPSDRFSAERTGGSVSTLTIQRTQQEDSAVYLCASSSPGVIGDEQYFGPGTRLTVT.

Here the CDR3 DNA reads TGTGCCAGCAGCGTAGTGACAGGGGGTCAAGAGACCCAGTACTTC. It codes for CASSVVTGGQETQYF. The chain couples TRBV9 to TRBJ2-5, with 9 positions matching TRBD1. CDR3 length: 15 residues. CDR1 and CDR2 from the germline V gene are SGDLS and YYNGEE. V was clipped by 0 bases and J by 2 bases; unmatched bases: 2. The full variable domain, completed using reference TRBV9 and TRBJ2-5, is DSGVTQTPKHLITATGQRVTLRCSPRSGDLSVYWYQQSLDQGLQFLIQYYNGEERAKGNILERFSAQQFPDLHSELNLSSLELGDSALYFCASSVVTGGQETQYFGPGTRLLVL.

The V call is TRBV28, the J call TRBJ2-5; no clear D gene. The CDR3 is 11 residues long. Germline CDR1 MDHEN, CDR2 SYDVKM. V shed 6 bases and J shed 2 bases, with 4 bases lying between them. The CDR3 loop reads CASRSQETQYF. CDR3 DNA sequence: TGTGCCAGCAGATCTCAAGAGACCCAGTACTTC.

This clone appeared a few times. V is TRBV27 and J is TRBJ2-7; D perhaps matches TRBD1 (5 bases). The germline CDR1 and CDR2 sequences are MNHEY and SMNVEV (reference sequence). The V end lost 7 bases, the J end lost 2 bases, and 15 bases lay between the germline ends. The CDR3 length is 14 residues. CDR3 residues: CASKSPLGPYEQYF. DNA for the CDR3: TGTGCCAGCAAATCCCCCTTGGGGCCCTACGAGCAGTACTTC.

This chain connects TRBV19 to TRBJ2-3, with a tentative D call TRBD1 (5 bases). V lost 3 bases and J 1 base, leaving 8 bases between the germline ends. The CDR3 consists of 14 residues. Germline V gene data show CDR1 as LNHDA and CDR2 as SQIVND (reference sequence). The CDR3 sequence: CASSIDSRTDTQYF. The CDR3 DNA sequence: TGTGCCAGTAGTATTGACAGTCGCACAGATACGCAGTATTTT.

The V gene is TRBV6-1, the J gene TRBJ1-1; D not resolved. Germline V CDR1 and CDR2: MNHNS, SASEGT. The CDR3 has 14 residues. Trimming pared 4 bases from V and 4 bases from J, leaving 13 bases between. CDR3: CASSVNPRGTEAFF. Written as DNA, the CDR3 is TGTGCCAGCAGTGTCAACCCACGGGGCACTGAAGCTTTCTTT.

The V gene is TRBV5-1, the J gene TRBJ1-2; 8 bases are shared with TRBD1. This CDR3 is built from 12 residues. Germline V gene lookup returns CDR1 SGHRS and CDR2 YFSETQ. V shed 5 bases, J shed 6 bases, and the junction held 3 bases outside the gene matches. As DNA, the CDR3 is TGCGCCAGCAGATTGACAGGGGATGGCTACACCTTC. It is translated as CASRLTGDGYTF.

Note on this clone: The identical CDR3 is also encoded by other nucleotide sequences in the sample. This rearrangement joins TRBV5-4 to TRBJ2-1, with D tentatively TRBD2 (5 bases). Germline CDR1 is SGHNT and CDR2 is YYREEE (reference sequence). The CDR3 extends over 15 amino acids. With 0 bases removed from V and 1 base from J, the gap between germline ends came to 8 bases. In DNA, the CDR3 is TGTGCCAGCAGCTTGGATCGGGGTTCCTACAATGAGCAGTTCTTC. Its protein product is CASSLDRGSYNEQFF.

About this clone: The missing conserved phenylalanine or tryptophan at the end of this CDR3 makes a read error likely. V gene TRBV28 combines with J gene TRBJ2-7; TRBD1 matches at 7 bases. Germline V CDR1 and CDR2: MDHEN, SYDVKM. The CDR3 is made up of 14 amino acids. V lost 7 bases and J lost 0; bases outside the gene matches: 6. CDR3 DNA: TGTGCCAGCAACACCGGGACAGCCTCCTACGAGCAGTACTAC. It yields the protein CASNTGTASYEQYY.

This sequence joins TRBV29-1 and TRBJ1-5; 7 nucleotides agree with TRBD1. Trimming took 3 bases from V and 4 from J; bases not matched to a gene: 6. The CDR3 consists of 14 residues. The germline V gene has CDR1 SQVTM and CDR2 ANQGSEA. The CDR3 DNA reads as TGCAGCGTTGACTGGGACAGCAAAAATCAGCCCCAGCATTTT. It encodes CSVDWDSKNQPQHF.

The chain recombines TRBV7-9 with TRBJ1-1; D perhaps matches TRBD1 (5 bases). Per germline, CDR1 SEHNR and CDR2 FQNEAQ (reference sequence). The CDR3 loop spans 15 amino acids. Trimming shortened V by 6 bases and J by 1 base, and 15 bases separated the two germline ends. CDR3 coding DNA: TGTGCCAGCAGGAATCAAGGACAATCGAACACTGAAGCTTTCTTT. The encoded protein is CASRNQGQSNTEAFF.

J is TRBJ2-5 and V is TRBV29-1, with 8 bases matching TRBD2. CDR1 and CDR2 (germline): SQVTM, ANQGSEA. The CDR3 totals 16 residues. The junction had 17 bases not matched to a gene; V was cut back by 7 bases and J by 4 bases. The CDR3 DNA is TGCAGCGCGGCTTCGTCCGGGGGGGGGCCTGGAGAGACCCAGTACTTC. Translated: CSAASSGGGPGETQYF.

In DNA form, the CDR3 reads TGTGCCAGCAGCTTATTGGTCAGGGGTATATGGGAGCTGTTTTTT. This codes for CASSLLVRGIWELFF. The chain employs TRBV11-2 and TRBJ2-2, with D maybe TRBD1 (6 bases). Germline V gene data show CDR1 as SGHAT and CDR2 as FQNNGV. This CDR3 contains 15 residues. Between the trimmed V and J ends, which lost 2 bases and 9 bases, there was a span of 16 bases. Full variable domain (missing parts from reference TRBV11-2 and TRBJ2-2): EAGVAQSPRYKIIEKRQSVAFWCNPISGHATLYWYQQILGQGPKLLIQFQNNGVVDDSQLPKDRFSAERLKGVDSTLKIQPAKLEDSAVYLCASSLLVRGIWELFFGEGSRLTVL.